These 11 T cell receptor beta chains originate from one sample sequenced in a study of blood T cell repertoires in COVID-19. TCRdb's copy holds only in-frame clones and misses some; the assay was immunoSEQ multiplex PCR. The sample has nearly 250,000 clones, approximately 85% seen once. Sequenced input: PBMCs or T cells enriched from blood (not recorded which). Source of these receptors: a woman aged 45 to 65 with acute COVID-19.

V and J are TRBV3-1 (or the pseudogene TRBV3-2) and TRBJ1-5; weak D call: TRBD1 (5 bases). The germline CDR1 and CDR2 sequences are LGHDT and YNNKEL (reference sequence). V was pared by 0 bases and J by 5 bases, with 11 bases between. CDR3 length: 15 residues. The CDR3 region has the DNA TGTGCCAGCAGCCAAGAGGGCAGGGTGGATCAGCCCCAGCATTTT. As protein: CASSQEGRVDQPQHF.

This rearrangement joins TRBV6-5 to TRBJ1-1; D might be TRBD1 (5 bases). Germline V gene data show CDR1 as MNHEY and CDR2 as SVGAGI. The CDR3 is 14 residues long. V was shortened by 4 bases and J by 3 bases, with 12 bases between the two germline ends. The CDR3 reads CASSSGWGDTEAFF. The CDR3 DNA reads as TGTGCCAGCAGTTCAGGGTGGGGGGACACTGAAGCTTTCTTT.

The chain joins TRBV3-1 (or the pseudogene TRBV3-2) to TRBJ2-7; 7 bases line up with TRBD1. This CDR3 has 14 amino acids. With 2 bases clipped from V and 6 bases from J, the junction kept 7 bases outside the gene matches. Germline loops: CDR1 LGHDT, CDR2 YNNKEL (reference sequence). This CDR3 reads CASSQRTGDGEQYF. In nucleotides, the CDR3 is TGTGCCAGCAGCCAACGAACAGGGGACGGCGAGCAGTACTTC.

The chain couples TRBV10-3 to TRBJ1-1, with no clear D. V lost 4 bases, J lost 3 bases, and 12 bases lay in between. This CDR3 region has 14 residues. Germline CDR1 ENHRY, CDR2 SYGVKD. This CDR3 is CAISGRGGDTEAFF. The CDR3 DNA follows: TGTGCCATCAGTGGACGAGGCGGGGACACTGAAGCTTTCTTT.

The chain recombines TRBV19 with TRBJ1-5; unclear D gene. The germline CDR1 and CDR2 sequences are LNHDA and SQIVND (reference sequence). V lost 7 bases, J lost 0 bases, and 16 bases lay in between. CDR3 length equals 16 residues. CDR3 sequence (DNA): TGTGCCAGTACCAAGGAAGCGGGATATAGCAATCAGCCCCAGCATTTT. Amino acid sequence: CASTKEAGYSNQPQHF. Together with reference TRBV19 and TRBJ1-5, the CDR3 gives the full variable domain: DGGITQSPKYLFRKEGQNVTLSCEQNLNHDAMYWYRQDPGQGLRLIYYSQIVNDFQKGDIAEGYSVSREKKESFPLTVTSAQKNPTAFYLCASTKEAGYSNQPQHFGDGTRLSIL.

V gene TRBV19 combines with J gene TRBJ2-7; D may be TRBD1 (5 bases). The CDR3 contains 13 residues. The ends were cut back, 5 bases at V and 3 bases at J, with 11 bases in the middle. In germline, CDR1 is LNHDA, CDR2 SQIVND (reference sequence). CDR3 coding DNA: TGTGCCAGTAGTTCTGGACATTACTACGAGCAGTACTTC. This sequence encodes CASSSGHYYEQYF.

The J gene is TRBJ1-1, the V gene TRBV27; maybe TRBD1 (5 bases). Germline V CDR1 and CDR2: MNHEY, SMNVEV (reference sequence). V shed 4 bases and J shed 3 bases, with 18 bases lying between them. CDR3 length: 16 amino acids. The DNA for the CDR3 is TGTGCCAGCAGTTCAGAGGACATATTCAAGGACACTGAAGCTTTCTTT. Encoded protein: CASSSEDIFKDTEAFF.

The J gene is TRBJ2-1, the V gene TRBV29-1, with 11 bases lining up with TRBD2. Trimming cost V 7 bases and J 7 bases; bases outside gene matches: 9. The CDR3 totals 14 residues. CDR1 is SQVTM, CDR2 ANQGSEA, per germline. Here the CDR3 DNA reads TGCAGCGGGACGACTAGCGGGGTTGGGAATGAGCAGTTCTTC. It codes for CSGTTSGVGNEQFF.

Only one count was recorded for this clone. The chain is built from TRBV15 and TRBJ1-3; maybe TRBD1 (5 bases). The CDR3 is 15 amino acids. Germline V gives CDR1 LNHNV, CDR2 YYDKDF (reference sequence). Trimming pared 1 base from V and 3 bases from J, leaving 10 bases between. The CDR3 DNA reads TGTGCCACCAGCAGAGGAAGGGGCGGTGGAAACACCATATATTTT. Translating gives CATSRGRGGGNTIYF. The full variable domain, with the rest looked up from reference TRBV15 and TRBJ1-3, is DAMVIQNPRYQVTQFGKPVTLSCSQTLNHNVMYWYQQKSSQAPKLLFHYYDKDFNNEADTPDNFQSRRPNTSFCFLDIRSPGLGDTAMYLCATSRGRGGGNTIYFGEGSWLTVV.

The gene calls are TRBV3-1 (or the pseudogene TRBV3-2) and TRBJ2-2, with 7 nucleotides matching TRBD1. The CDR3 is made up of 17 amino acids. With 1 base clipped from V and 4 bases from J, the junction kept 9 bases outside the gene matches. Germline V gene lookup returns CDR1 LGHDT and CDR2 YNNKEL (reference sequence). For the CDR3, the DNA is TGTGCCAGCAGCCAAGGTCTAGGGGGCAGCCGCACCGGGGAGCTGTTTTTT. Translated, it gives CASSQGLGGSRTGELFF.

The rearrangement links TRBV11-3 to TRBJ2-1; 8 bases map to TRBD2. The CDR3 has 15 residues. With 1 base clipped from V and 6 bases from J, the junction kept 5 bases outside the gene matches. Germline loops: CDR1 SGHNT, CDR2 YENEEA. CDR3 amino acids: CASSLGGLGLNEQFF. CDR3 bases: TGTGCCAGCAGCTTAGGGGGACTAGGTCTCAATGAGCAGTTCTTC.